Below are 14 T cell receptor beta chains sequenced from a single sample in a study of blood T cell repertoires in COVID-19. The protocol was immunoSEQ multiplex PCR, while the TCRdb copy is restricted to in-frame clones and leaves out a portion. The table shows under 200,000 clones, with under 85% occurring only once. Sequencing input: peripheral blood. The source of these receptors is an elderly woman with acute or convalescent COVID-19.

On this clone: In the same sample, other DNA sequences code for this CDR3. This rearrangement joins TRBV6-4 to TRBJ1-1; a weak D match, TRBD1 (5 bases). Trimming pared 6 bases from V and 0 bases from J, leaving 8 bases between. This CDR3 contains 13 residues. Germline V gives CDR1 MRHNA, CDR2 SNTAGT. The CDR3 loop reads CASSAGMNTEAFF. CDR3 DNA sequence: TGTGCCAGCAGCGCAGGGATGAACACTGAAGCTTTCTTT.

This chain links TRBV5-1 with TRBJ2-1; TRBD1 aligns across 9 bases. With V trimmed by 4 bases and J by 8 bases, 10 bases remained unmatched. The CDR3 covers 15 residues. Germline V gene sequence: CDR1 SGHRS, CDR2 YFSETQ. CDR3 nucleotide sequence: TGCGCCAGCAGCCTCGGGACAGGGCGGGGTGATGAGCAGTTCTTC. Its translation is CASSLGTGRGDEQFF.

The chain joins TRBV19 to TRBJ2-1; 9 bases map to TRBD2. V gave up 3 bases and J gave up 1 base; unmatched junction bases: 7. This CDR3 contains 17 residues. The V gene's germline CDR1 is LNHDA and CDR2 SQIVND (reference sequence). CDR3 loop: CASSIFASGISYNEQFF. The CDR3 nucleotides read TGTGCCAGTAGTATTTTTGCTAGCGGGATTTCCTACAATGAGCAGTTCTTC.

The CDR3 protein is CASSQDRAGGYGYTF. Here the CDR3 DNA reads TGTGCCAGCAGCCAAGATAGAGCAGGGGGCTATGGCTACACCTTC. The chain has TRBV4-2 and TRBJ1-2; 7 bases fit TRBD1. Germline V CDR1 and CDR2: LGHNA, YNFKEQ. This CDR3 comprises 15 residues. V lost 0 bases and J lost 4; bases outside the gene matches: 5.

This clone has more than one count but fewer than ten. J is TRBJ1-6 and V is TRBV7-9; no firm D call. The V end lost 0 bases, the J end lost 5 bases, and 8 bases lay between the germline ends. From germline, CDR1 is SEHNR and CDR2 FQNEAQ (reference sequence). This CDR3 has 15 amino acids. CDR3 DNA sequence: TGTGCCAGCAGCTTAGCATTGAGTCATAATTCACCCCTCCACTTT. This sequence encodes CASSLALSHNSPLHF.

This clone came up a few times. This sequence joins TRBV4-3 and TRBJ1-2; a weak D match, TRBD1 (5 bases). Germline V CDR1 and CDR2: LGHNA, YSLEER. V dropped 4 bases and J dropped 6 bases, with 12 bases sitting between them. The CDR3 loop spans 13 amino acids. The CDR3 bases are TGCGCCAGCAGCCCGCAGGGTGGCCATGGCTACACCTTC. Protein: CASSPQGGHGYTF.

This clone was detected only a few times. Here the CDR3 DNA reads TGTGCCAGCAGTTCGCCGGTGACCATATATTTT. The encoded protein is CASSSPVTIYF. V gene TRBV28 combines with J gene TRBJ1-3; no firm D call. This CDR3 region has 11 residues. The V gene lost 4 bases and the J gene lost 10 bases, with 8 bases spanning the gap. In germline, CDR1 is MDHEN, CDR2 SYDVKM.

This clone was counted a few times. This sequence joins TRBV7-2 and TRBJ2-6, with 8 positions matching TRBD1. After removal of 5 bases from V and 0 bases from J, the junction contained 6 bases not matched to a gene. The V gene's germline CDR1 is SGHTA and CDR2 FQGNSA. The length of the CDR3 is 17 residues. CDR3 residues: CASSPDRGSSGANVLTF. The DNA for the CDR3 is TGTGCCAGCAGCCCCGACAGGGGAAGCTCTGGGGCCAACGTCCTGACTTTC.

This clone was counted a few times. This chain joins TRBV3-1 (or the pseudogene TRBV3-2) and TRBJ1-4; D is ambiguous. This CDR3 has 12 amino acids. V was pared by 4 bases and J by 6 bases, with 6 bases between. Germline CDR1 is LGHDT and CDR2 is YNNKEL (reference sequence). The CDR3 here is CASSPQDEKLFF. DNA of the CDR3: TGTGCCAGCAGCCCGCAGGATGAAAAACTGTTTTTT.

The gene calls are TRBV7-2 and TRBJ1-3; TRBD1 aligns across 7 bases. Looked up from germline, CDR1 is SGHTA and CDR2 is FQGNSA. Trimming took 5 bases from V and 6 from J; bases not matched to a gene: 7. There are 14 residues in the CDR3. CDR3 sequence (DNA): TGTGCCAGCAGCCTCACAGGGGCGGCAAACACCATATATTTT. It translates to CASSLTGAANTIYF.

The chain uses TRBV7-6 and TRBJ1-3, with 9 bases that match TRBD1. J lost 4 bases, V lost 6 bases, and 1 base had no gene match. Germline CDR1 and CDR2: SGHVS and FNYEAQ. The CDR3 contains 13 residues. The CDR3 protein is CASRTGGGNTIYF. In DNA form, the CDR3 reads TGTGCCAGCAGAACAGGGGGCGGAAACACCATATATTTT. Variable domain in full (rest from reference TRBV7-6 and TRBJ1-3): GAGVSQSPRYKVTKRGQDVALRCDPISGHVSLYWYRQALGQGPEFLTYFNYEAQQDKSGLPNDRFSAERPEGSISTLTIQRTEQRDSAMYRCASRTGGGNTIYFGEGSWLTVV.

This clone was observed a single time. The genes are TRBV27 and TRBJ2-7, with 7 bases that match TRBD1. The V gene end was trimmed by 2 bases and the J gene end by 3 bases; junction bases not matched to a gene: 1. Germline CDR1 and CDR2: MNHEY and SMNVEV (reference sequence). CDR3 length: 13 residues. CDR3 sequence reads: CASSLRDSYEQYF. DNA for the CDR3: TGTGCCAGCAGTTTAAGGGACAGCTACGAGCAGTACTTC.

The rearrangement links TRBV20-1 to TRBJ2-7; 8 bases map to TRBD2. The length of the CDR3 is 15 residues. The J segment lost 2 bases and the V segment lost 3 bases, leaving 9 bases of the junction unmatched. Germline CDR1 DFQATT, CDR2 SNEGSKA (reference sequence). The DNA of the CDR3 is TGCAGTGCTAGTGCTAGCGGGCCAGGAACCTACGAGCAGTACTTC. Protein: CSASASGPGTYEQYF.

The chain recombines TRBV21-1 with TRBJ1-1; the table's D call of TRBD1 was not tested on the DNA. TRBV21-1 is described as a pseudogene. CDR3 length equals 16 residues. The CDR3 nucleotides read TGTGCCAGCAGCAAGACGCCGGGGACAATGAACACTGAAGCTTTCTTT. Its translation is CASSKTPGTMNTEAFF.